The clone carrying this T cell receptor (beta chain) was seen repeatedly, ten times or more. Its antigen is unidentified. Libraries of TCR beta came from quantitative 5'-RACE with molecular barcodes. A single record per CDR3 protein comes from TCRdb applying MiXCR to the 5' RACE reads. Altogether about 220,000 distinct CDR3 sequences are present, about 7% being singletons, with the ten largest covering 12% to 15%. This record belongs to a study of CD8 T cells in ankylosing spondylitis. Overall study findings and caveats: Ankylosing spondylitis blood appeared to be characterized by a TCR beta motif of eight highly homologous variants. Some of the motif variants had earlier been found in reactive arthritis patients' fluid and blood. Reportedly, matched ankylosing spondylitis synovial fluid was significantly enriched for disease-linked clones. Disease-associated clonotypes exhibited CD8+ identity and were relatively infrequent in peripheral blood.

What was sequenced was blood, either unsorted or a sorted T cell fraction (not recorded which). The receptor was isolated from a male donor with ankylosing spondylitis.

CDR3 amino acids: CASSTQGGYEQYF. CDR3 in DNA: TGTGCCAGCAGCACCCAGGGCGGCTACGAGCAGTACTTC. The chain is built from TRBV3-1 and TRBJ2-7, with a tentative D call TRBD1 (5 bases). CDR1 is LGHDT, CDR2 YNNKEL, per germline (reference sequence). CDR3 length: 13 residues. The germline V and J ends were trimmed by 5 bases and 3 bases, with 11 bases remaining between them.